Below, 25 T cell receptor beta chains from the same sample are listed, as sequenced in a study of cytomegalovirus exposure and HLA in healthy donors. With 60 Vbeta and 13 Jbeta primers, the PCR was carried out. Assay used: immunoSEQ multiplex PCR; TCRdb lists only in-frame clones, some missing. Altogether under 130,000 clones are present, roughly 13% being singletons, with the ten largest covering 15% to 20%. Material for sequencing was PBMCs. These receptors all stem from a man in his forties in good health and CMV-seropositive.

The chain employs TRBV7-2 and TRBJ2-1, with a possible D match to TRBD2 (6 bases). This CDR3 is built from 12 residues. V lost 5 bases and J lost 9, with 11 bases in between. Germline values: CDR1 SGHTA, CDR2 FQGNSA. CDR3 loop: CASSGRGAEQFF. The DNA for the CDR3 is TGTGCCAGCAGCGGCCGCGGGGCTGAGCAGTTCTTC. Filled out from reference TRBV7-2 and TRBJ2-1, the complete variable domain reads GAGVSQSPSNKVTEKGKDVELRCDPISGHTALYWYRQSLGQGLEFLIYFQGNSAPDKSGLPSDRFSAERTGGSVSTLTIQRTQQEDSAVYLCASSGRGAEQFFGPGTRLTVL.

This clone was seen only a few times. The chain carries TRBV15 and TRBJ1-2, with 7 bases that match TRBD1. This CDR3 region has 15 residues. CDR1 LNHNV and CDR2 YYDKDF come from the germline V gene (reference sequence). J lost 8 bases, V lost 0 bases, and 9 bases had no gene match. CDR3 nucleotide sequence: TGTGCCACCAGCAGAGATCCAGGACAGGTTTGGGGCTACACCTTC. This sequence encodes CATSRDPGQVWGYTF.

This chain uses TRBV27 with TRBJ2-5, with 9 bases that match TRBD2. The end of the DNA is better explained by TRBJ2-7, so the J call may be wrong. CDR3 length: 16 amino acids. The V gene's germline CDR1 is MNHEY and CDR2 SMNVEV (reference sequence). The CDR3 region is CASSLSAGLATYEQYF. In nucleotides, the CDR3 is TGTGCCAGCAGTTTATCTGCAGGACTAGCGACCTACGAGCAGTACTTC.

This clone has only a few counts. J is TRBJ1-2 and V is TRBV19, with TRBD1 identical over 7 bases. The CDR3 is 13 residues long. J was trimmed by 3 bases and V by 5 bases; bases with no gene match: 3. Germline CDR1 reads LNHDA; CDR2 reads SQIVND (reference sequence). CDR3 loop: CASSSTGDYGYTF. In DNA, the CDR3 is TGTGCCAGTAGTTCTACAGGGGACTATGGCTACACCTTC.

CDR3 DNA: TGTGCCAGCAGACCGGACAGGGGGTACTCACCCCTCCACTTT. This gives the protein CASRPDRGYSPLHF. The chain has TRBV27 and TRBJ1-6, with 10 nucleotides matching TRBD1. V lost 6 bases, J lost 10 bases, and 6 bases stayed unmatched. CDR3 length equals 14 residues. Germline V CDR1 and CDR2: MNHEY, SMNVEV (reference sequence).

This clone was counted a few times. The chain is built from TRBV12-5 and TRBJ2-1, with 8 bases that match TRBD2. This CDR3 region has 17 residues. Germline V CDR1 and CDR2: LGHNT, FRNRAP. J was trimmed by 1 base and V by 8 bases; bases with no gene match: 13. Written as DNA, the CDR3 is TGTGCTAGTCGATTAGGGGCGGGAGGCCCTTCCTACAATGAGCAGTTCTTC. This gives the protein CASRLGAGGPSYNEQFF.

The V call is TRBV10-3, the J call TRBJ1-5; 11 bases align to TRBD1. Trimming at V came to 10 bases and at J to 4 bases, leaving 9 bases not matched to a gene. This CDR3 is built from 15 residues. Germline lookup yields CDR1 ENHRY and CDR2 SYGVKD. CDR3 protein: CATDSGTGGNQPQHF. CDR3 nucleotides: TGTGCCACGGACTCCGGGACAGGGGGGAATCAGCCCCAGCATTTT.

In its sample, this clone was seen a few times. The chain is built from TRBV7-9 and TRBJ1-2; D uncertain. The CDR3 contains 12 residues. The germline V gene encodes CDR1 SEHNR and CDR2 FQNEAQ (reference sequence). The ends were cut back, 3 bases at V and 7 bases at J, with 9 bases in the middle. The DNA of the CDR3 is TGTGCCAGCAGCTTCCCAGAATCTGGCTACACCTTC. It encodes CASSFPESGYTF.

This clone has a handful of counts. The chain combines TRBV30 with TRBJ2-7, with 8 bases identical to TRBD2. The V gene's germline CDR1 is GTSNPN and CDR2 SVGIG (reference sequence). CDR3 length equals 12 residues. V lost 3 bases and J lost 5; bases outside the gene matches: 3. The chain's CDR3 is CAWSAGGDEQYF. CDR3 DNA: TGTGCCTGGAGCGCCGGGGGGGACGAGCAGTACTTC.

The CDR3 spells CASSQRVGDRQGSKNIQYF. DNA of the CDR3: TGCGCCAGCAGCCAGAGAGTAGGGGACAGACAGGGGTCCAAAAACATTCAGTACTTC. The rearrangement uses TRBV4-1 and TRBJ2-4, with 8 bases matching TRBD1. V was clipped by 3 bases and J by 2 bases; unmatched bases: 15. Germline V gene sequence: CDR1 MGHRA, CDR2 YSYEKL. The CDR3 length is 19 residues.

V gene TRBV6-4 combines with J gene TRBJ2-3; 8 bases match TRBD1. J gave up 0 bases and V 6 bases, and 5 bases lay outside the gene matches. The CDR3 is made up of 15 amino acids. Germline CDR1 is MRHNA and CDR2 is SNTAGT. The CDR3 coding sequence is TGTGCCAGCAGCCTTACAGGGGGAAGCACAGATACGCAGTATTTT. It specifies CASSLTGGSTDTQYF.

The rearrangement links TRBV6-1 to TRBJ2-1, with 8 positions matching TRBD2. The germline CDR1 and CDR2 sequences are MNHNS and SASEGT. The CDR3 totals 15 residues. Trimming cost V 5 bases and J 6 bases; bases outside gene matches: 9. The chain's CDR3 is CASSLRAGGPNEQFF. The DNA of the CDR3 is TGTGCCAGCAGTCTTCGTGCGGGAGGACCCAATGAGCAGTTCTTC.

This clone was picked up a small number of times. This chain uses TRBV6-5 with TRBJ2-7, with a tentative D call TRBD1 (6 bases). CDR1 is MNHEY, CDR2 SVGAGI, per germline. The length of the CDR3 is 14 residues. Trimming took off 0 bases at V and 7 bases at J, with 13 bases between the two ends. The DNA of the CDR3 is TGTGCCAGCAGTTACTCGCCAGGGACAAATGAGCAGTACTTC. Encoded protein: CASSYSPGTNEQYF.

This chain joins TRBV11-2 and TRBJ2-1; 9 bases align to TRBD1. The CDR3 totals 17 residues. CDR1 is SGHAT and CDR2 is FQNNGV in the germline V gene. The trim removed 5 bases at V and 8 bases at J, leaving 16 bases unmatched. CDR3 bases: TGTGCCAGCAGCCCGAACCGACCGGGACAGGGAGGTTATGAGCAGTTCTTC. It translates to CASSPNRPGQGGYEQFF.

The sample holds a few counts of this clone. The chain combines TRBV5-1 with TRBJ2-7; the D gene is possibly TRBD2 (5 bases). Trimming pared 1 base from V and 6 bases from J, leaving 23 bases between. The CDR3 runs 17 residues. The V gene's germline CDR1 is SGHRS and CDR2 YFSETQ. CDR3 nucleotide sequence: TGCGCCAGCAGCTTGAACTACGGGGTAGGCCCCAGCTCCGAGCAGTACTTC. Its translation: CASSLNYGVGPSSEQYF.

The chain combines TRBV6-5 with TRBJ2-7, with a tentative D call TRBD2 (5 bases). CDR3 length equals 15 residues. Looked up from germline, CDR1 is MNHEY and CDR2 is SVGAGI. V was cut by 2 bases and J by 5 bases, with 16 bases left in between. In DNA form, the CDR3 reads TGTGCCAGCAGTTACCGACTATCCCTTCCTCACGAGCAGTACTTC. Amino acids: CASSYRLSLPHEQYF.

This chain uses TRBV6-1 with TRBJ2-5, with 7 positions matching TRBD2. The V gene's germline CDR1 is MNHNS and CDR2 SASEGT. The CDR3 length is 16 residues. V was clipped by 2 bases and J by 2 bases; unmatched bases: 8. In nucleotides, the CDR3 is TGTGCCAGCAGTGAATTAATGGGAGGGCCACAAGAGACCCAGTACTTC. The encoded protein is CASSELMGGPQETQYF.

CDR3 protein: CASSLAGVNEQFF. DNA for the CDR3: TGCGCCAGCAGCTTGGCGGGGGTTAATGAGCAGTTCTTC. The rearrangement joins TRBV5-1 to TRBJ2-1; perhaps TRBD2 as D (6 bases). V lost 0 bases and J lost 7, with 8 bases in between. The CDR3 contains 13 residues. The germline gives CDR1 SGHRS, CDR2 YFSETQ.

The CDR3 DNA reads as TGTGCCAGCAGCCAAGAGACCCGTCCGTTGGGCCAGCCCCAGCATTTT. Protein product: CASSQETRPLGQPQHF. V and J are TRBV4-2 and TRBJ1-5; no firm D call. Deletions cut 0 bases from V and 7 bases from J, with 16 bases between. The CDR3 is 16 residues long. Germline V gene lookup returns CDR1 LGHNA and CDR2 YNFKEQ.

The chain combines TRBV25-1 with TRBJ2-1, with D unresolved. V shed 7 bases and J shed 14 bases, with 6 bases lying between them. Per germline, CDR1 MGHDK and CDR2 SYGVNS. The CDR3 loop spans 8 amino acids. The CDR3 region is CASTREFF. CDR3 sequence (DNA): TGTGCCAGCACCCGGGAGTTCTTC.

This clone occurred a few times. V usage is TRBV29-1 and J usage is TRBJ2-6, with D possibly TRBD1 on 5 matching bases. Trimming cost V 4 bases and J 2 bases, with 6 bases left between them. The germline V gene encodes CDR1 SQVTM and CDR2 ANQGSEA. This CDR3 has 13 amino acids. DNA for the CDR3: TGCAGCGTTGTAGGGGCTGGGGCCAACGTCCTGACTTTC. Translated: CSVVGAGANVLTF.

There are a few counts of this clone. The chain links TRBV9 to TRBJ2-7, with D possibly matching TRBD1 (6 bases). This CDR3 has 15 residues. The germline V gene has CDR1 SGDLS and CDR2 YYNGEE. With 0 bases removed from V and 0 bases from J, the gap between germline ends came to 10 bases. The chain's CDR3 is CASSVGGQHSYEQYF. The CDR3 nucleotides are TGTGCCAGCAGCGTAGGAGGACAGCACTCCTACGAGCAGTACTTC.

This clone was counted between two and nine times. J is TRBJ2-5 and V is TRBV10-2; weak D call: TRBD2 (7 bases). The CDR3 spans 15 residues. Germline V lookup: CDR1 WSHSY, CDR2 SAAADI. The V end was cut by 4 bases, the J end by 1 base, with 13 bases between. This chain's CDR3 is CASSVWGGSQETQYF. DNA for the CDR3: TGCGCCAGCAGTGTTTGGGGGGGCAGCCAAGAGACCCAGTACTTC.

This clone was counted ten times or more. V is TRBV6-4 and J is TRBJ2-3, with D possibly being TRBD2 (5 bases). Germline assignment: CDR1 MRHNA and CDR2 SNTAGT. CDR3 length equals 14 residues. V was shortened by 4 bases and J by 3 bases, with 11 bases between the two germline ends. CDR3 sequence reads: CASSVKEETDTQYF. CDR3 DNA: TGTGCCAGCAGTGTCAAGGAGGAGACAGATACGCAGTATTTT.

The chain carries TRBV19 and TRBJ2-1, with 14 positions matching TRBD2. The CDR3 has 16 amino acids. The germline CDR1 and CDR2 sequences are LNHDA and SQIVND (reference sequence). The V segment lost 3 bases and the J segment 9 bases; nucleotides outside the gene matches: 7. The CDR3 nucleotides are TGTGCCAGTAGTATTGATGGGACTAGCGGGAGAGTTGAGCAGTTCTTC. Its protein is CASSIDGTSGRVEQFF.